A single sample is the source of the 30 T cell receptor beta chains below, sequenced in a study of T-cell memory formation after mild COVID-19. Each CDR3 protein gets one entry after TCRdb re-called the 5' RACE reads with MiXCR. The table has hundreds of thousands of distinct CDR3 sequences, about a fifth seen once. Sequenced: PBMCs or a T cell subset sorted from them (not recorded which). The receptors come from an adult woman who had mild COVID-19 (a few samples of this study predate the infection). Cell type and time point are not known.

This chain joins TRBV6-5 and TRBJ1-2, with a possible D match to TRBD1 (5 bases). Germline lookup yields CDR1 MNHEY and CDR2 SVGAGI. The ends were cut back, 6 bases at V and 4 bases at J, with 15 bases in the middle. This CDR3 spans 14 amino acids. CDR3 bases: TGTGCCAGCAGCCCGTCGGGGGAATCCTATGGCTACACCTTC. This encodes CASSPSGESYGYTF.

The J gene is TRBJ2-7, the V gene TRBV7-6, with D possibly TRBD2 on 5 matching bases. CDR3 length: 13 amino acids. Germline V gene data show CDR1 as SGHVS and CDR2 as FNYEAQ. V was shortened by 5 bases and J by 4 bases, with 12 bases between the two germline ends. The CDR3 spells CASSPSGVYEQYF. In nucleotides, the CDR3 is TGTGCCAGCAGCCCGTCCGGGGTTTACGAGCAGTACTTC.

In its sample, this clonotype was seen a few times. The genes are TRBV5-1 and TRBJ1-1, with 9 bases that match TRBD1. In germline, CDR1 is SGHRS, CDR2 YFSETQ. The CDR3 contains 18 residues. The J segment lost 6 bases and the V segment lost 7 bases, leaving 22 bases of the junction unmatched. For the CDR3, the DNA is TGCGCCAGCTCCTTGATCCGCGGGACAGGGCAGCAGGTCGCTGAAGCTTTCTTT. Translation gives CASSLIRGTGQQVAEAFF.

This clonotype has at least ten counts. The chain employs TRBV5-6 and TRBJ1-2, with D uncertain. The CDR3 sequence is 13 residues long. V dropped 5 bases and J dropped 4 bases, with 12 bases sitting between them. Germline V gene data show CDR1 as SGHDT and CDR2 as YYEEEE. CDR3 coding DNA: TGTGCCAGCAGTGCTAGGAGGGTCTATGGCTACACCTTC. It is translated as CASSARRVYGYTF.

This clonotype was seen a few times. The genes are TRBV6-5 and TRBJ1-5, with D possibly being TRBD1 (5 bases). Per germline, CDR1 MNHEY and CDR2 SVGAGI. The CDR3 runs 15 residues. Trimming took 0 bases from V and 5 from J, leaving 11 bases between them. Here the CDR3 DNA reads TGTGCCAGCAGTTACTCGTCCGGGGGACATCAGCCCCAGCATTTT. Protein product: CASSYSSGGHQPQHF.

This clonotype was counted between two and nine times. This chain connects TRBV25-1 to TRBJ2-1; 8 nucleotides agree with TRBD1. The length of the CDR3 is 13 residues. The J segment lost 5 bases and the V segment lost 10 bases, leaving 7 bases of the junction unmatched. The germline V gene encodes CDR1 MGHDK and CDR2 SYGVNS. CDR3 region: CATADRDHNEQFF. The CDR3 DNA reads as TGTGCCACTGCGGACAGGGACCACAATGAGCAGTTCTTC.

This chain links TRBV27 with TRBJ1-2, with TRBD1 matching over 10 bases. Germline V CDR1 and CDR2: MNHEY, SMNVEV (reference sequence). The trim removed 3 bases at V and 4 bases at J, leaving 5 bases unmatched. The CDR3 covers 15 residues. CDR3 residues: CASSFSTGGGYGYTF. CDR3 nucleotides: TGTGCCAGCAGTTTTTCGACAGGGGGCGGCTATGGCTACACCTTC.

V gene TRBV20-1 combines with J gene TRBJ2-2; D unclear. The V end was cut by 6 bases, the J end by 6 bases, with 17 bases between. Germline values: CDR1 DFQATT, CDR2 SNEGSKA (reference sequence). This CDR3 comprises 14 residues. The CDR3 spells CSAQSRHYPGELFF. The CDR3 DNA follows: TGCAGTGCCCAGTCACGGCATTACCCCGGGGAGCTGTTTTTT.

The chain recombines TRBV7-9 with TRBJ2-2, with D perhaps matching TRBD1 (5 bases). Germline assignment: CDR1 SEHNR and CDR2 FQNEAQ (reference sequence). CDR3 length equals 15 residues. Trimming shortened V by 0 bases and J by 4 bases, and 9 bases separated the two germline ends. DNA for the CDR3: TGTGCCAGCAGCTTAGCTCGACAGATCACCGGGGAGCTGTTTTTT. This encodes CASSLARQITGELFF.

This chain connects TRBV7-8 to TRBJ1-2; the match to TRBD1 covers 8 bases. V was pared by 4 bases and J by 2 bases, with 3 bases of the junction left unmatched. The germline gives CDR1 SGHVS, CDR2 FQNEAQ. The CDR3 loop spans 14 amino acids. CDR3 residues: CASSWAGGNYGYTF. The CDR3 region has the DNA TGTGCCAGCAGCTGGGCAGGGGGCAACTATGGCTACACCTTC.

The chain uses TRBV4-2 and TRBJ2-1; 7 bases map to TRBD1. The CDR3 contains 13 residues. Germline CDR1 LGHNA, CDR2 YNFKEQ. V lost 4 bases to trimming and J lost 6 bases; unmatched junction nucleotides: 3. The CDR3 DNA reads as TGTGCCAGCAGCCGCACAGGGGCCAATGAGCAGTTCTTC. Amino acids: CASSRTGANEQFF.

The chain joins TRBV2 to TRBJ2-1; the match to TRBD2 covers 14 bases. From germline, CDR1 is SNHLY and CDR2 FYNNEI. The CDR3 runs 17 residues. With V trimmed by 2 bases and J by 8 bases, 8 bases remained unmatched. CDR3 sequence: CASSERGLAGGGDEQFF. Written as DNA, the CDR3 is TGTGCCAGCAGTGAACGCGGACTAGCGGGAGGAGGGGATGAGCAGTTCTTC.

This clonotype was observed once. V is TRBV29-1 and J is TRBJ2-7, with 8 bases lining up with TRBD1. V shed 7 bases and J 1 base; nucleotides not matched to a gene: 15. The CDR3 has 16 residues. Germline V gives CDR1 SQVTM, CDR2 ANQGSEA. The CDR3 sequence: CSAGGTGGEGSYEQYF. CDR3 DNA: TGCAGCGCCGGTGGGACAGGAGGAGAAGGTTCCTACGAGCAGTACTTC.

The gene calls are TRBV19 and TRBJ2-2, with D perhaps given as TRBD1 or TRBD2 (5 bases each). This CDR3 spans 15 amino acids. Germline CDR1 LNHDA, CDR2 SQIVND (reference sequence). Trimming left V 6 bases short and J 0 bases short, with 11 bases between. CDR3: CASSPGAANTGELFF. The CDR3 DNA follows: TGTGCCAGTAGCCCCGGGGCAGCGAACACCGGGGAGCTGTTTTTT.

The chain links TRBV7-6 to TRBJ2-1; unclear D gene. V was pared by 0 bases and J by 7 bases, with 10 bases between. Germline V gene lookup returns CDR1 SGHVS and CDR2 FNYEAQ. CDR3 length: 14 amino acids. The CDR3 reads CASSLAGFENEQFF. CDR3 DNA: TGTGCCAGCAGCTTAGCGGGGTTCGAAAATGAGCAGTTCTTC.

This clonotype was detected only once. The chain is built from TRBV9 and TRBJ2-1; D call uncertain. Trimming took 3 bases from V and 0 from J, leaving 13 bases between them. The CDR3 totals 16 residues. CDR1 is SGDLS and CDR2 is YYNGEE in the germline V gene. The CDR3 is CASSAPGLSSYNEQFF. Written as DNA, the CDR3 is TGTGCCAGCAGCGCCCCCGGGCTTAGCTCCTACAATGAGCAGTTCTTC.

The chain links TRBV25-1 to TRBJ2-2; D is possibly TRBD1 (5 bases). Germline V gene data show CDR1 as MGHDK and CDR2 as SYGVNS. Trimming removed 6 bases from V and 5 bases from J, with 19 bases in between. There are 16 residues in the CDR3. The CDR3 sequence: CASSPAKGLRTGELFF. In DNA, the CDR3 is TGTGCCAGCAGCCCGGCGAAGGGGCTCCGGACCGGGGAGCTGTTTTTT.

This clonotype was seen a few times. This rearrangement joins TRBV4-1 to TRBJ1-1; D is perhaps TRBD1 (6 bases). V dropped 6 bases and J dropped 1 base, with 12 bases sitting between them. The CDR3 is made up of 14 amino acids. CDR1 is MGHRA and CDR2 is YSYEKL in the germline V gene. CDR3 in DNA: TGCGCCAGCAGAAGGACAGTAGAGAACACTGAAGCTTTCTTT. The encoded protein is CASRRTVENTEAFF.

In its sample, this clonotype was seen a few times. The junction does not match germline at one end; this may be a read error. The V and J genes are TRBV4-2 and TRBJ2-3, with D possibly being TRBD1 or TRBD2 (6 bases each). The CDR3 is made up of 16 amino acids. Germline CDR1 is LGHNA and CDR2 is YNFKEQ. The CDR3 DNA follows: TGTGCCAGCAGGCAAGAAGGGGGGCCTAGCACAGATACGCAGTATTTT. Encoded protein: CASRQEGGPSTDTQYF.

The chain couples TRBV4-1 to TRBJ1-1; possible D gene TRBD1, 6 bases. The V end lost 3 bases, the J end lost 3 bases, and 17 bases lay between the germline ends. The CDR3 runs to 16 residues. Germline V lookup: CDR1 MGHRA, CDR2 YSYEKL. The CDR3 protein is CASSHPGGGADTEAFF. The CDR3 DNA reads TGCGCCAGCAGCCACCCGGGCGGGGGCGCAGACACTGAAGCTTTCTTT.

The chain carries TRBV18 and TRBJ2-3; TRBD1 agrees at 8 bases. The germline gives CDR1 KGHSH, CDR2 LQKENI. After removal of 1 base from V and 3 bases from J, the junction contained 6 bases not matched to a gene. The CDR3 runs to 16 residues. The CDR3 spells CASSPRQGAQTDTQYF. CDR3 sequence (DNA): TGTGCCAGCTCACCACGTCAGGGGGCACAGACAGATACGCAGTATTTT.

The chain combines TRBV23-1 with TRBJ1-6; D is possibly TRBD1 (5 bases). TRBV23-1 is given ORF status, its function remaining uncertain. The CDR3 spans 13 residues. V lost 11 bases and J lost 8, with 16 bases in between. CDR3 residues: CAAGVRVYSPLHF. The CDR3 bases are TGCGCCGCGGGAGTCAGGGTTTATTCACCCCTCCACTTT.

This clonotype has a single count. The chain has TRBV7-3 and TRBJ2-3; 9 positions match TRBD2. V was pared by 0 bases and J by 4 bases, with 8 bases of the junction left unmatched. The CDR3 is made up of 17 amino acids. CDR1 SGHTA and CDR2 FQGTGA come from the germline V gene. This CDR3 reads CASSLTPAGGNADTQYF. In nucleotides, the CDR3 is TGTGCCAGCAGCTTAACCCCAGCGGGAGGAAACGCAGATACGCAGTATTTT.

V is TRBV14 and J is TRBJ2-7; D uncertain. Trimming removed 3 bases from V and 5 bases from J, with 14 bases in between. Germline CDR1 SGHDN, CDR2 FVKESK. The CDR3 runs to 14 residues. Written as DNA, the CDR3 is TGTGCCAGCAGCCAGACTGTCGCGATAGACGAGCAGTACTTC. Amino acid sequence: CASSQTVAIDEQYF. Based on the CDR3 plus reference TRBV14 and TRBJ2-7, the full variable domain is EAGVTQFPSHSVIEKGQTVTLRCDPISGHDNLYWYRRVMGKEIKFLLHFVKESKQDESGMPNNRFLAERTGGTYSTLKVQPAELEDSGVYFCASSQTVAIDEQYFGPGTRLTVT.

This clonotype was seen more than once but under ten times. The germline gene is not matched at one end of the junction; a read error may be the cause. The J gene is TRBJ2-1, the V gene TRBV7-6, with TRBD1 identical over 8 bases. Per the germline V gene, CDR1 is SGHVS and CDR2 is FNYEAQ. This CDR3 spans 15 amino acids. The DNA for the CDR3 is TGTGCCAGCAGCGTAGCGACAGGGGCATACAATGAGCAGTTCTTC. Residues: CASSVATGAYNEQFF.

The sample holds a few counts of this clonotype. The J gene is TRBJ2-1, the V gene TRBV12-3 or TRBV12-4; no definite D call. The ends were cut back, 3 bases at V and 11 bases at J, with 11 bases in the middle. The CDR3 contains 12 residues. The CDR3 nucleotides are TGTGCCAGCAGTTTCTCAGTTACCCAGCAGTTCTTC. Translating it yields CASSFSVTQQFF.

This clonotype was counted only a few times. The gene calls are TRBV6-1 and TRBJ2-3; 11 positions agree with TRBD2. V trimming: 1 base; J trimming: 1 base; junction bases outside the gene matches: 4. This CDR3 is 17 amino acids long. Germline V gene lookup returns CDR1 MNHNS and CDR2 SASEGT. The CDR3 reads CASSEGLAGRGTDTQYF. The CDR3 DNA follows: TGTGCCAGCAGTGAAGGACTAGCGGGGAGAGGCACAGATACGCAGTATTTT.

Only a few counts were recorded for this clonotype. The rearrangement links TRBV24-1 to TRBJ2-6; TRBD1 agrees at 10 bases. The CDR3 contains 17 residues. The V and J ends lost 7 bases and 4 bases, in that order; junction bases with no gene match: 9. Germline V gene sequence: CDR1 KGHDR, CDR2 SFDVKD. The DNA for the CDR3 is TGTGCCACCAGCTTGGGGGGACAGGGGTCCGGGGCCAACGTCCTGACTTTC. It yields the protein CATSLGGQGSGANVLTF.

This clonotype was seen a handful of times. CDR3 residues: CASSNNLAVEAFF. CDR3 nucleotide sequence: TGTGCCAGCAGCAATAACCTCGCCGTTGAAGCTTTCTTT. This chain links TRBV5-6 with TRBJ1-1; D remains ambiguous. The CDR3 is 13 residues long. V was pared by 4 bases and J by 7 bases, with 14 bases between. The germline gives CDR1 SGHDT, CDR2 YYEEEE.

This clonotype was counted between two and nine times. The chain recombines TRBV5-4 with TRBJ1-4; 9 positions agree with TRBD1. Germline CDR1 and CDR2: SGHNT and YYREEE (reference sequence). V dropped 0 bases and J dropped 7; count of bases not matched to a gene: 10. The CDR3 is made up of 17 amino acids. CDR3: CASSLGTGDPGGEKLFF. Written as DNA, the CDR3 is TGTGCCAGCAGCTTGGGGACAGGGGACCCCGGGGGTGAAAAACTGTTTTTT.